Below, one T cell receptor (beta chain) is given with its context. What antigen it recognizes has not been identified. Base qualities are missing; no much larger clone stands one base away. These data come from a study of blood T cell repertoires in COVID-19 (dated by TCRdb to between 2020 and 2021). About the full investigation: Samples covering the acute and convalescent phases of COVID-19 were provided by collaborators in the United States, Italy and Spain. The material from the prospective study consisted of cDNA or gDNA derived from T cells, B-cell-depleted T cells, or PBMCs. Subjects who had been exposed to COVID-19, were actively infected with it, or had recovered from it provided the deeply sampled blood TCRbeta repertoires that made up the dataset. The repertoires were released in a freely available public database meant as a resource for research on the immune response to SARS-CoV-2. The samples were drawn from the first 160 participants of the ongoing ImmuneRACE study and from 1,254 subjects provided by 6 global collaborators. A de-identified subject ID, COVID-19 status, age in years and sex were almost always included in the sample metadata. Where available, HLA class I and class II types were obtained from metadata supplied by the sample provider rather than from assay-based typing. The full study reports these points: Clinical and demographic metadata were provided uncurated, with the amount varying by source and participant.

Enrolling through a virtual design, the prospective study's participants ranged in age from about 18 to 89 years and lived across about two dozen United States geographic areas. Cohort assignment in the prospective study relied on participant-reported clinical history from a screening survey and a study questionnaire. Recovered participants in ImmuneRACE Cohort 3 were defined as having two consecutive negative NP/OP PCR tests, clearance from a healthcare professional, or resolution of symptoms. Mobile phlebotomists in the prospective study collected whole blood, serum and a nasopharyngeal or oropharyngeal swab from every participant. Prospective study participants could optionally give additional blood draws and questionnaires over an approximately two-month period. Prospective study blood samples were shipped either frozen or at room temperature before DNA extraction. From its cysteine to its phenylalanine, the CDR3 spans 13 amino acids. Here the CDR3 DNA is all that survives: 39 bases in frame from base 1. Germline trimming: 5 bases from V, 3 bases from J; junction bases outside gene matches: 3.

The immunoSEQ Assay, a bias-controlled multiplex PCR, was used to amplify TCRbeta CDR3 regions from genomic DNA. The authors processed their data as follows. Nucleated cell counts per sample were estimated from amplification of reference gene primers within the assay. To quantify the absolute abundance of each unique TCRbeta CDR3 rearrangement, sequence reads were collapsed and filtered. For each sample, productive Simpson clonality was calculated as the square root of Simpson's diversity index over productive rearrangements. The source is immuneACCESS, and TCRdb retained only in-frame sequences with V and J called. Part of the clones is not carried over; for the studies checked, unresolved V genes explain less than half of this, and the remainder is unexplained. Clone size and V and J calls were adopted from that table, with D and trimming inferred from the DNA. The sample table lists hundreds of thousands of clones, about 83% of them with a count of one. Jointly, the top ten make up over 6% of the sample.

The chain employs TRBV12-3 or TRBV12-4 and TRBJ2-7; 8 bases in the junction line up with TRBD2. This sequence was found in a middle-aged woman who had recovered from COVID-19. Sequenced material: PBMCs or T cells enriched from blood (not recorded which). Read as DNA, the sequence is TGTGCCAGCAGTGCGGCGGGAGGCTACGAGCAGTACTTC. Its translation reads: CASSAAGGYEQYF.